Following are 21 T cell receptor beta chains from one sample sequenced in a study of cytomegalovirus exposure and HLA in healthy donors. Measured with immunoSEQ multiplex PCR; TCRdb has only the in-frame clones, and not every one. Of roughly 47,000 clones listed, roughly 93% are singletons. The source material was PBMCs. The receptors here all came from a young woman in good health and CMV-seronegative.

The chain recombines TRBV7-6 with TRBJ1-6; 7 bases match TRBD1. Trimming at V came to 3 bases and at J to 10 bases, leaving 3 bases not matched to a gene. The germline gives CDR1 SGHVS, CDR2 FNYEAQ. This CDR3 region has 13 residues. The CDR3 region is CASSFDRESPLHF. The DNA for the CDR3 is TGTGCCAGCAGCTTTGACAGGGAATCACCCCTCCACTTT.

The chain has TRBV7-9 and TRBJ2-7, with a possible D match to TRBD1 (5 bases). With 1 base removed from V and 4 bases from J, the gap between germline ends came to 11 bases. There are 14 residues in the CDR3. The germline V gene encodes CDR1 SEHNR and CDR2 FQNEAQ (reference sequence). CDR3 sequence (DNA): TGTGCCAGCAGCTTAGGAGACAGCACATACGAGCAGTACTTC. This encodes CASSLGDSTYEQYF.

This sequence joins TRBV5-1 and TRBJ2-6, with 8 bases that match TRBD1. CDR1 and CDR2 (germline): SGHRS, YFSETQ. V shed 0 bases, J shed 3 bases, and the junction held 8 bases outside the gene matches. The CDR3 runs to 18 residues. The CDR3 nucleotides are TGCGCCAGCAGCTTGGGGGCAGGGGGCGGCCTTGGGGCCAACGTCCTGACTTTC. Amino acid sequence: CASSLGAGGGLGANVLTF.

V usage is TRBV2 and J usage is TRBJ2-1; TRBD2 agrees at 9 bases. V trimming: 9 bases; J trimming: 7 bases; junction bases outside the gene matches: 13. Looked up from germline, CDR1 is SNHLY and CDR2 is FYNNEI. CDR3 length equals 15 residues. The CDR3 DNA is TGTGCCAGTTCCCCAGAGGTAGCGGGAGTTAATGAGCAGTTCTTC. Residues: CASSPEVAGVNEQFF.

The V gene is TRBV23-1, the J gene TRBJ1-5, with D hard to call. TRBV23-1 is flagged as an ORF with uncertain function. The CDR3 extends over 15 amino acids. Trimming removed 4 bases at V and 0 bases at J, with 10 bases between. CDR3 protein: CASSLSQISNQPQHF. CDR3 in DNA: TGCGCCAGCAGTCTTTCCCAGATTAGCAATCAGCCCCAGCATTTT.

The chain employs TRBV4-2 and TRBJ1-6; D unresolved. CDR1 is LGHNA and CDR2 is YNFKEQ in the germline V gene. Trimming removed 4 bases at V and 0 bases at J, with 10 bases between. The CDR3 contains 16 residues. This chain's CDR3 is CASSLERSSYNSPLHF. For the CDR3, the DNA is TGTGCCAGCAGCCTTGAAAGGAGCTCCTATAATTCACCCCTCCACTTT.

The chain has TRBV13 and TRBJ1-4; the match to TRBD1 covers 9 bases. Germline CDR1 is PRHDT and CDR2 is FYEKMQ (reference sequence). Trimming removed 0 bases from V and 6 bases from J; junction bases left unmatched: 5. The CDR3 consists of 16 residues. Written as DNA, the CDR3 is TGTGCCAGCAGCTTAGGCGGGACAGGGTATGATGAAAAACTGTTTTTT. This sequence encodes CASSLGGTGYDEKLFF.

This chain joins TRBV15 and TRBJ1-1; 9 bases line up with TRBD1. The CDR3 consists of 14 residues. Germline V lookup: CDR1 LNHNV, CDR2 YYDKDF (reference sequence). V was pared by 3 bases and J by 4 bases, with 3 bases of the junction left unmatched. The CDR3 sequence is CATSSNRGPTEAFF. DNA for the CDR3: TGTGCCACCAGCAGCAACAGGGGGCCCACTGAAGCTTTCTTT.

This CDR3 reads CASTLPRGANYGYTF. The DNA of the CDR3 is TGTGCCAGCACCCTCCCCCGGGGAGCTAACTATGGCTACACCTTC. This chain connects TRBV28 to TRBJ1-2; D remains unclear. Germline CDR1 is MDHEN and CDR2 is SYDVKM. The CDR3 is 15 residues long. Trimming cost V 7 bases and J 0 bases, with 15 bases left between them.

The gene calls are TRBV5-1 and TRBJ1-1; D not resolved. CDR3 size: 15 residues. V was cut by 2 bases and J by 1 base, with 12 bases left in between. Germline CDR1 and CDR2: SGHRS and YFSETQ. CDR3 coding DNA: TGCGCCAGCAGCTTCAGCCCGGACTCGAACACTGAAGCTTTCTTT. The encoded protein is CASSFSPDSNTEAFF.

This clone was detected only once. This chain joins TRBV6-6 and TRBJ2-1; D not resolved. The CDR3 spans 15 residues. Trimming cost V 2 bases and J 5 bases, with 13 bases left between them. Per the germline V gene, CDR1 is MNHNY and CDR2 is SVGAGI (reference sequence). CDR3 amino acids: CASSYGPPLDNEQFF. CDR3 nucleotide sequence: TGTGCCAGCAGTTACGGTCCCCCCCTAGACAATGAGCAGTTCTTC.

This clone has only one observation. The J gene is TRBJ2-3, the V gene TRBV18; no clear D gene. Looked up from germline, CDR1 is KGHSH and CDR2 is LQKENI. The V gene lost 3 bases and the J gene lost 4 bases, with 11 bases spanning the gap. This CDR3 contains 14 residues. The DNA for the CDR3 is TGTGCCAGCTCACCGACCCAGACTGCAGATACGCAGTATTTT. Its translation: CASSPTQTADTQYF.

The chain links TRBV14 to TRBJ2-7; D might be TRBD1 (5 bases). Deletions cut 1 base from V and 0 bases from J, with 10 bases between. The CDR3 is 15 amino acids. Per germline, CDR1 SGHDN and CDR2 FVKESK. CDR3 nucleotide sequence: TGTGCCAGCAGCCAAGCAAGGGGTTACTCCTACGAGCAGTACTTC. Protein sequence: CASSQARGYSYEQYF.

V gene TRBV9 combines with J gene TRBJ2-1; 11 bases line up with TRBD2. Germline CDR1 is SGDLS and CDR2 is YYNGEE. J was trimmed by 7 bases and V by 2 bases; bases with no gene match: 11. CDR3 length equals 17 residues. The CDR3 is CASSVRAVAGGGNEQFF. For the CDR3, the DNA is TGTGCCAGCAGCGTCCGCGCAGTAGCGGGAGGGGGAAATGAGCAGTTCTTC.

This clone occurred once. CDR3 loop: CASSRPRLARFDEQYF. The CDR3 region has the DNA TGTGCCAGCAGCCGCCCCCGACTAGCACGTTTCGACGAGCAGTACTTC. The gene calls are TRBV7-2 and TRBJ2-7; 7 positions match TRBD2. V lost 5 bases, J lost 5 bases, and 15 bases stayed unmatched. CDR1 is SGHTA and CDR2 is FQGNSA in the germline V gene. The CDR3 extends over 16 amino acids.

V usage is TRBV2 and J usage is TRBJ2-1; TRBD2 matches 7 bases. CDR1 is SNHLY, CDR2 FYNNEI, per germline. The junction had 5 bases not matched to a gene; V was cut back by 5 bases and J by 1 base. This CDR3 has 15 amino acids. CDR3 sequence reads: CASSKLSGSYNEQFF. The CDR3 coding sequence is TGTGCCAGCAGTAAACTTAGCGGGTCCTACAATGAGCAGTTCTTC.

The CDR3: CASSLTPDTGELFF. The CDR3 DNA sequence: TGCGCCAGCAGCTTGACTCCGGACACCGGGGAGCTGTTTTTT. The chain combines TRBV5-1 with TRBJ2-2; D remains unclear. Trimming left V 1 base short and J 3 bases short, with 7 bases between. From germline, CDR1 is SGHRS and CDR2 YFSETQ. CDR3 length: 14 residues.

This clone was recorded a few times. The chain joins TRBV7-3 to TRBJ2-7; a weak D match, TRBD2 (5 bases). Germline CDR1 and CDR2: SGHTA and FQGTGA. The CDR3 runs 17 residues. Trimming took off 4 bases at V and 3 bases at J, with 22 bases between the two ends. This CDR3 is CASSSTQRTPRNYEQYF. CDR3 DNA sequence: TGTGCCAGCAGCTCCACCCAAAGGACTCCGAGGAACTACGAGCAGTACTTC.

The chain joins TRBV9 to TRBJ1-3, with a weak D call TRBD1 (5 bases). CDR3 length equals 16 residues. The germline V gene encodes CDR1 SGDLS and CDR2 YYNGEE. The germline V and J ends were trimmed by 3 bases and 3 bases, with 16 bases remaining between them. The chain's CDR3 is CASSASGGFIGNTIYF. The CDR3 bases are TGTGCCAGCAGCGCCTCTGGGGGGTTCATTGGAAACACCATATATTTT.

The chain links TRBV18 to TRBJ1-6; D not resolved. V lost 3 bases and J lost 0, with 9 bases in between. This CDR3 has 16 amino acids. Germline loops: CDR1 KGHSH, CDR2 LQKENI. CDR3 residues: CASSPLSGSYNSPLHF. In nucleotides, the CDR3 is TGTGCCAGCTCACCGTTGAGTGGCTCCTATAATTCACCCCTCCACTTT. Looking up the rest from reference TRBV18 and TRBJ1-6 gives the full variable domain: NAGVMQNPRHLVRRRGQEARLRCSPMKGHSHVYWYRQLPEEGLKFMVYLQKENIIDESGMPKERFSAEFPKEGPSILRIQQVVRGDSAAYFCASSPLSGSYNSPLHFGNGTRLTVT.

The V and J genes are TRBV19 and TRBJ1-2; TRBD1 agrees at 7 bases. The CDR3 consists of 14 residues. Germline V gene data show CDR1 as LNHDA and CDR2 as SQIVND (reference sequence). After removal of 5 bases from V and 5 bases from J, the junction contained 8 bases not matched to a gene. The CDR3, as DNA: TGTGCCAGTAGTCCGGACAGGAGCCTATATGGCTACACCTTC. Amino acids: CASSPDRSLYGYTF.